Listed below are T cell receptor beta chains from one sample, sequenced in a study of read filtering for tumor transcriptome and immune sequencing. TCRdb fed the reads into MiXCR, producing one record per CDR3 protein. The repertoire has about 39,000 distinct CDR3 sequences, 14% of them found once; the top ten carry 5.5% to 7%. The sequenced sample consisted of a population of CD138-negative cells sorted from bone marrow. These receptors all stem from a donor at least 40 years old with multiple myeloma. CDR3s include the opening cysteine and the closing phenylalanine or tryptophan.

v_gene,CDR3aa
TRBV10-1,CASSETGLAESSQFF
TRBV4-1,CASSQDRSGLRQYF
TRBV5-1,CASSFGGTYEQYF
TRBV4-1,CASSQDQLAGEQFF
TRBV2,CASSEGQPKAFF
TRBV29-1,CSAVAGGAGELFF
TRBV5-6,CASSLEGIDGYTF
TRBV29-1,CSVPAGQGGYEQYF
TRBV14,CASGQALAGLETQYF
TRBV6-5,CASSYSRRSTDTQYF
TRBV2,CATKSIGITNNEQFF
TRBV13,CASSLDQGPAFF
TRBV7-9,CASSLNVGQREQYF
TRBV11-2,CASSLAGIMNTEAFF
TRBV24-1,CATSDSGQLNTGELFF
TRBV7-3,CASSRGELDTDTQYF
TRBV7-7,CASSPGLVGETQYF
TRBV20-1,CSGDRWSGEQYF